A selection of T cell receptor beta chains follows, all from one sample in a study of spatial heterogeneity in lung cancer. Via MiXCR, TCRdb re-called the 5' RACE reads, giving one row per CDR3 protein. The sample has more than 35,000 distinct CDR3 sequences, roughly 5.4% seen once. The sample was PBMCs, taken at surgery. These TCRs come from a female donor with early-stage non-small cell lung cancer. The conserved cysteine and the conserved F or W are not part of the CDR3 here. The order of the fields is V gene, CDR3 protein.

TRBV6-6 | ASKLPGQGNQPQH
TRBV7-2 | ASSSTGFWEQY
TRBV7-3 | ASSADSYGYT
TRBV20-1 | SQKDGYT
TRBV9 | ASSVESAGLRGYT
TRBV4-1 | ASSQLGSWGYT
TRBV5-6 | ASSLGPDKNIQY
TRBV7-9 | ASSGNNGNTIY
TRBV5-1 | ASSLGRAVNSPLH
TRBV13 | ASSPSGTDYNSPLH
TRBV30 | AWRSGEQGGNQPQH
TRBV4-2 | AAAADRVTEAF
TRBV3-1 | ASSQEGRNTEAF
TRBV5-1 | ASSPRQGGPTDTQY
TRBV5-1 | ASSLGIVKAPYEQY
TRBV14 | ASSQNRELF
TRBV6-5 | ASRFPGENTEAF
TRBV18 | ASSPLGWPQH
TRBV11-2 | ASSQETQY
TRBV27 | ASSLLPQTGIGYSPLH
TRBV20-1 | STRTGTKRITEAF
TRBV9 | ASSVGLGQETQY
TRBV18 | ASSRRDRGLEEQY
TRBV29-1 | SVLPGGTAGEKLF
TRBV12-3/TRBV12-4 | ASSFYTGGWTDTQY
TRBV4-2 | ASSQDPTTSGYGYT